The 3 T cell receptor beta chains listed next were all sequenced from one sample in a study of T-cell reconstitution after alpha-beta-depleted transplantation in children. Unique molecular identifiers featured in how the TCRbeta library was prepared. TCRdb processed the PCR reads anew with MiXCR; each CDR3 protein has one entry. The sample has around 370,000 distinct CDR3 sequences, around a tenth seen once. The sequences come from PBMCs from the stem cell graft donor, collected from the stem cell graft. Receptor source: a human donor who donated a stem cell graft to a child with acute lymphoblastic leukemia.

The table lists this clonotype with a few counts. The chain couples TRBV29-1 to TRBJ2-2; D might be TRBD1 or TRBD2, each matching 5 bases. CDR1 and CDR2 (germline): SQVTM, ANQGSEA. The ends were cut back, 8 bases at V and 0 bases at J, with 10 bases in the middle. The CDR3 spans 13 residues. The CDR3: CSFREPNTGELFF. The CDR3 coding sequence is TGCAGCTTCAGGGAGCCGAACACCGGGGAGCTGTTTTTT.

This chain joins TRBV7-9 and TRBJ2-7, with D perhaps matching TRBD1 (6 bases). Germline values: CDR1 SEHNR, CDR2 FQNEAQ (reference sequence). This CDR3 comprises 14 residues. V was cut by 3 bases and J by 3 bases, with 12 bases left in between. The CDR3 loop reads CASSFLGGGYEQYF. CDR3 nucleotide sequence: TGTGCCAGCAGCTTCTTAGGGGGTGGCTACGAGCAGTACTTC. The variable domain in full, with the rest retrieved from reference TRBV7-9 and TRBJ2-7, is DTGVSQNPRHKITKRGQNVTFRCDPISEHNRLYWYRQTLGQGPEFLTYFQNEAQLEKSRLLSDRFSAERPKGSFSTLEIQRTEQGDSAMYLCASSFLGGGYEQYFGPGTRLTVT.

This clonotype was recorded at least ten times. The chain is built from TRBV4-1 and TRBJ1-5, with 10 nucleotides matching TRBD1. V lost 5 bases and J lost 0; bases outside the gene matches: 10. The germline V gene encodes CDR1 MGHRA and CDR2 YSYEKL. This CDR3 has 18 amino acids. The CDR3 is CASSNRDRGRDSNQPQHF. The CDR3 DNA reads TGCGCCAGCAGCAATCGGGACAGGGGCCGTGATAGCAATCAGCCCCAGCATTTT.